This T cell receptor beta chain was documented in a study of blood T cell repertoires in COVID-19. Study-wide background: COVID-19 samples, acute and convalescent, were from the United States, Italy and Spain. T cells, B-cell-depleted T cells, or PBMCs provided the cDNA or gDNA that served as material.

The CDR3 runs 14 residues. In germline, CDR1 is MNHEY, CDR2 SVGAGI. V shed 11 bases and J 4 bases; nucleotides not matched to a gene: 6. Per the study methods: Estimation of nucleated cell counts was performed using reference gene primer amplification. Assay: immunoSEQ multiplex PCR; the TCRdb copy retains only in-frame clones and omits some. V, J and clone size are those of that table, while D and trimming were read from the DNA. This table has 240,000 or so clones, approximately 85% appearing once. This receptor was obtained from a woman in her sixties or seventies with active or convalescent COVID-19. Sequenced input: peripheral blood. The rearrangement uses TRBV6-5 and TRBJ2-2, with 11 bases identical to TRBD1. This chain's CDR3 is CAARTGGITGELFF. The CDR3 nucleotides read TGTGCCGCCCGGACAGGGGGCATCACCGGGGAGCTGTTTTTT.